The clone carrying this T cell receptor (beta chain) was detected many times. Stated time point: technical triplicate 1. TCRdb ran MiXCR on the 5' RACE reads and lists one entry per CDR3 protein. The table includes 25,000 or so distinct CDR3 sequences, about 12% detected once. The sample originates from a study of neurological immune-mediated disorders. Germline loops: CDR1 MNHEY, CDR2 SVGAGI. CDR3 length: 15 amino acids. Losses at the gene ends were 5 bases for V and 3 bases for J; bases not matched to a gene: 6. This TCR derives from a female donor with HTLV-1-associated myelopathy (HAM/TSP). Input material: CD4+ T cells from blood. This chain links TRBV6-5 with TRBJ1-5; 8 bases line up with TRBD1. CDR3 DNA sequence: TGTGCCAGCAGTACCACGACAGGGGTCAATCAGCCCCAGCATTTT. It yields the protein CASSTTTGVNQPQHF.